The 7 T cell receptor beta chains below come from one sample, sequenced in a study of blood T cell repertoires in COVID-19. Repertoires were generated with immunoSEQ multiplex PCR, while TCRdb's copy carries only in-frame clones and drops some. The sample consists of fewer than 400,000 clones, approximately 90% of them appearing once. Material for sequencing was PBMCs or T cells enriched from blood (not recorded which). Source of these receptors: a young woman who had been exposed to COVID-19.

This chain links TRBV15 with TRBJ2-3; no clear D gene. Germline CDR1 LNHNV, CDR2 YYDKDF (reference sequence). The CDR3 consists of 15 residues. V was cut by 5 bases and J by 1 base, with 13 bases left in between. The CDR3 DNA reads TGTGCCACCAGCCCCCTGGGCTCCCGCACAGATACGCAGTATTTT. This codes for CATSPLGSRTDTQYF.

V is TRBV11-2 and J is TRBJ1-2, with unresolved D. Per germline, CDR1 SGHAT and CDR2 FQNNGV. This CDR3 region has 14 residues. V lost 4 bases and J 4 bases, leaving 13 bases between the germline ends. CDR3 bases: TGTGCCAGCAGCTCCCTGGGCTCAGGCTATGGCTACACCTTC. Residues: CASSSLGSGYGYTF.

This chain connects TRBV2 to TRBJ1-2, with D perhaps TRBD1 (6 bases). The CDR3 covers 12 residues. Germline V lookup: CDR1 SNHLY, CDR2 FYNNEI. V was pared by 6 bases and J by 6 bases, with 11 bases between. The CDR3 DNA sequence: TGTGCCAGCAGGGGGGCGGGGGATGGCTACACCTTC. It yields the protein CASRGAGDGYTF.

The chain links TRBV2 to TRBJ1-3; D is perhaps TRBD1 (5 bases). The CDR3 contains 14 residues. V was pared by 4 bases and J by 1 base, with 8 bases between. The germline V gene encodes CDR1 SNHLY and CDR2 FYNNEI. This CDR3 reads CASSGTMSGNTIYF. Here the CDR3 DNA reads TGTGCCAGCAGTGGGACAATGTCTGGAAACACCATATATTTT.

This rearrangement joins TRBV18 to TRBJ1-4; the D gene is possibly TRBD1 (6 bases). Germline-derived CDR1 and CDR2 are KGHSH and LQKENI. Trimming removed 3 bases from V and 1 base from J, with 6 bases in between. There are 14 residues in the CDR3. CDR3 nucleotides: TGTGCCAGCTCACCGGGACAAACTAATGAAAAACTGTTTTTT. It specifies CASSPGQTNEKLFF.

This rearrangement joins TRBV29-1 to TRBJ1-1; TRBD1 might be the D (5 bases). V gave up 3 bases and J gave up 0 bases, with 11 bases separating them. The CDR3 covers 14 residues. In germline, CDR1 is SQVTM, CDR2 ANQGSEA. The CDR3 is CSVEPQGLNTEAFF. The DNA for the CDR3 is TGCAGCGTTGAGCCGCAGGGCCTGAACACTGAAGCTTTCTTT.

In DNA form, the CDR3 reads TGTGCCAGCAGCCAACCCGGGACAGGGGTCAACGAGCAGTACTTC. Residues: CASSQPGTGVNEQYF. The chain joins TRBV3-1 (or the pseudogene TRBV3-2) to TRBJ2-7, with 10 bases identical to TRBD1. CDR3 length equals 15 residues. V was clipped by 2 bases and J by 5 bases; unmatched bases: 6. The germline V gene encodes CDR1 LGHDT and CDR2 YNNKEL (reference sequence).